This T cell receptor beta chain was sequenced for a study of blood T cells in healthy people across ages. Every donor gave 9 to 10 milliliters of peripheral blood. Each sample yielded at least 5 micrograms of PBMC total RNA. Trimming cost V 4 bases and J 9 bases; bases outside gene matches: 8. CDR3 length equals 14 residues. CDR1 and CDR2 from the germline V gene are SGHTA and FQGNSA. A sample-barcoded 5' primer and a J-beta primer mix were used in a second PCR of about 7 to 12 cycles. One entry per CDR3 protein results from TCRdb running MiXCR on the 5' RACE reads. The top ten clones hold 20% to 30% of a sample with nearly 800,000 distinct CDR3 sequences, more than 55% of them seen once.

The origin of this receptor is a man aged 40-55 years in good health. The sample taken for sequencing was blood. The chain carries TRBV7-2 and TRBJ2-1, with 8 bases identical to TRBD1. CDR3 DNA sequence: TGTGCCAGCAGCTCCCGGGACAGGTTCGGTGAGCAGTTCTTC. Translated: CASSSRDRFGEQFF.